The 24 T cell receptor beta chains in this list originate from one sample, sequenced in a study of blood T cell repertoires in COVID-19. TCRdb keeps only in-frame clones here, not all; method: immunoSEQ multiplex PCR. The table includes around 210,000 clones, roughly 85% detected once. Sequences were obtained from peripheral blood. The receptors were sampled from a man in his fifties with COVID-19, enrolled during active disease.

This sequence joins TRBV5-4 and TRBJ1-5, with TRBD1 matching over 7 bases. V shed 0 bases, J shed 0 bases, and the junction held 3 bases outside the gene matches. The germline CDR1 and CDR2 sequences are SGHNT and YYREEE (reference sequence). The CDR3 has 16 residues. The CDR3 reads CASSLGGQTSNQPQHF. In DNA form, the CDR3 reads TGTGCCAGCAGCTTGGGGGGACAGACTAGCAATCAGCCCCAGCATTTT.

The CDR3 loop reads CASSFDRLQETQYF. CDR3 nucleotides: TGTGCCAGCAGCTTCGACCGACTGCAAGAGACCCAGTACTTC. V usage is TRBV7-9 and J usage is TRBJ2-5; unclear D gene. The CDR3 has 14 amino acids. Germline V CDR1 and CDR2: SEHNR, FQNEAQ (reference sequence). Trimming shortened V by 3 bases and J by 2 bases, and 10 bases separated the two germline ends.

The CDR3 DNA reads TGTGCCAGCAGCCCCGGGTCAGTAGGACGGGGGACCGGGGCCAACGTCCTGACTTTC. It yields the protein CASSPGSVGRGTGANVLTF. The chain employs TRBV9 and TRBJ2-6; D might be TRBD2 (6 bases). V was shortened by 4 bases and J by 4 bases, with 24 bases between the two germline ends. Germline loops: CDR1 SGDLS, CDR2 YYNGEE. The CDR3 is 19 residues long.

The V call is TRBV10-3, the J call TRBJ1-5; TRBD1 matches at 7 bases. The V and J ends lost 6 bases and 5 bases, in that order; junction bases with no gene match: 10. The CDR3 extends over 15 amino acids. CDR1 and CDR2 from the germline V gene are ENHRY and SYGVKD. This CDR3 reads CAIRSGAGGHQPQHF. CDR3 nucleotides: TGTGCCATCAGGTCAGGGGCAGGGGGTCATCAGCCCCAGCATTTT.

This chain connects TRBV24-1 to TRBJ1-2; D is undetermined. Looked up from germline, CDR1 is KGHDR and CDR2 is SFDVKD. V dropped 9 bases and J dropped 3 bases, with 10 bases sitting between them. The CDR3 totals 12 residues. CDR3 sequence reads: CATQREDYGYTF. The CDR3, as DNA: TGTGCCACCCAGAGGGAAGACTATGGCTACACCTTC.

This clone was seen a single time. The chain employs TRBV7-9 and TRBJ2-5; the match to TRBD1 covers 7 bases. This CDR3 has 13 amino acids. V was pared by 5 bases and J by 5 bases, with 5 bases of the junction left unmatched. Germline CDR1 and CDR2: SEHNR and FQNEAQ (reference sequence). The CDR3, as DNA: TGTGCCAGCAGCACGCGACAGGGCGAGACCCAGTACTTC. This translates into CASSTRQGETQYF.

The chain combines TRBV7-3 with TRBJ1-2, with TRBD1 identical over 7 bases. The trim removed 5 bases at V and 4 bases at J, leaving 13 bases unmatched. This CDR3 comprises 16 residues. Looked up from germline, CDR1 is SGHTA and CDR2 is FQGTGA. Written as DNA, the CDR3 is TGTGCCAGCAGCCCCATGAGGGGGCCCACCTCCTATGGCTACACCTTC. Amino acid sequence: CASSPMRGPTSYGYTF.

This chain uses TRBV3-1 (or the pseudogene TRBV3-2) with TRBJ2-7, with a weak D call TRBD1 (6 bases). V lost 1 base, J lost 1 base, and 17 bases lay in between. Germline V CDR1 and CDR2: LGHDT, YNNKEL (reference sequence). There are 17 residues in the CDR3. The CDR3 region is CASSQGPPGHLSYEQYF. The CDR3 bases are TGTGCCAGCAGCCAAGGGCCTCCGGGACATCTATCCTACGAGCAGTACTTC.

The gene calls are TRBV7-4 and TRBJ2-7; 7 bases line up with TRBD2. Trimming took 11 bases from V and 7 from J; bases not matched to a gene: 17. Germline CDR1 SGHVT, CDR2 SQSDAQ. The CDR3 has 14 residues. The DNA of the CDR3 is TGTGCCTTATCCCTGGGGGGGATGTTGTGGGAGCAGTACTTC. This sequence encodes CALSLGGMLWEQYF.

The gene calls are TRBV18 and TRBJ2-5, with TRBD2 matching 9 bases. This CDR3 is 15 amino acids long. In germline, CDR1 is KGHSH, CDR2 LQKENI. The ends lost 0 bases at V and 3 bases at J; junction bases unmatched: 2. The CDR3 here is CASSPPGLAKETQYF. The CDR3 nucleotides are TGTGCCAGCTCACCACCGGGACTAGCCAAAGAGACCCAGTACTTC. Using reference TRBV18 and TRBJ2-5 for the parts outside the CDR3, the full variable domain is NAGVMQNPRHLVRRRGQEARLRCSPMKGHSHVYWYRQLPEEGLKFMVYLQKENIIDESGMPKERFSAEFPKEGPSILRIQQVVRGDSAAYFCASSPPGLAKETQYFGPGTRLLVL.

The chain combines TRBV11-2 with TRBJ2-5, with D perhaps matching TRBD1 (6 bases). Per germline, CDR1 SGHAT and CDR2 FQNNGV. CDR3 length: 14 amino acids. V lost 3 bases and J 2 bases, leaving 10 bases between the germline ends. Here the CDR3 reads CASSFGTLQETQYF. In nucleotides, the CDR3 is TGTGCCAGCAGCTTCGGGACACTACAAGAGACCCAGTACTTC.

The chain recombines TRBV2 with TRBJ2-2; 9 nucleotides align to TRBD1. CDR1 is SNHLY and CDR2 is FYNNEI in the germline V gene. CDR3 size: 15 residues. V lost 5 bases and J lost 6; bases outside the gene matches: 7. CDR3 sequence reads: CASSQDRGGSGELFF. The CDR3 region has the DNA TGTGCCAGCAGTCAGGACAGGGGCGGCTCCGGGGAGCTGTTTTTT. The full variable domain, rest sourced from reference TRBV2 and TRBJ2-2, is EPEVTQTPSHQVTQMGQEVILRCVPISNHLYFYWYRQILGQKVEFLVSFYNNEISEKSEIFDDQFSVERPDGSNFTLKIRSTKLEDSAMYFCASSQDRGGSGELFFGEGSRLTVL.

The rearrangement joins TRBV6-5 to TRBJ2-3; D possibly corresponds to TRBD1 (6 bases). The CDR3 spans 16 residues. The V gene's germline CDR1 is MNHEY and CDR2 SVGAGI. The germline V and J ends were trimmed by 0 bases and 4 bases, with 14 bases remaining between them. The CDR3 sequence is CASSYSPPHRADTQYF. CDR3 coding DNA: TGTGCCAGCAGTTACTCTCCACCGCACAGGGCAGATACGCAGTATTTT.

The J gene is TRBJ2-2, the V gene TRBV11-3, with D possibly matching TRBD1 (7 bases). CDR1 and CDR2 (germline): SGHNT, YENEEA. The CDR3 has 17 residues. V was cut by 5 bases and J by 7 bases, with 23 bases left in between. CDR3 sequence reads: CASSHAGGGNTIGELFF. The CDR3 DNA reads as TGTGCCAGCAGCCACGCCGGAGGGGGCAATACAATCGGGGAGCTGTTTTTT.

This chain links TRBV9 with TRBJ2-1, with D perhaps matching TRBD2 (5 bases). The V gene lost 2 bases and the J gene lost 4 bases, with 7 bases spanning the gap. Looked up from germline, CDR1 is SGDLS and CDR2 is YYNGEE. The CDR3 covers 13 residues. The CDR3 protein is CASSVGEYNEQFF. In DNA, the CDR3 is TGTGCCAGCAGCGTCGGGGAATACAATGAGCAGTTCTTC.

This clone was seen a few times. V and J are TRBV3-1 (or the pseudogene TRBV3-2) and TRBJ2-7, with 10 bases lining up with TRBD1. The CDR3 contains 14 residues. J lost 4 bases, V lost 4 bases, and 4 bases had no gene match. CDR1 is LGHDT and CDR2 is YNNKEL in the germline V gene (reference sequence). The CDR3 region is CASSRTGGRYEQYF. CDR3 bases: TGTGCCAGCAGCCGGACAGGGGGTAGATACGAGCAGTACTTC.

The chain employs TRBV7-8 and TRBJ2-7; 7 nucleotides agree with TRBD2. The V gene end was trimmed by 7 bases and the J gene end by 1 base; junction bases not matched to a gene: 10. Germline V gene sequence: CDR1 SGHVS, CDR2 FQNEAQ. The CDR3 runs to 15 residues. The CDR3: CASKPSGEGSYEQYF. The CDR3 bases are TGTGCCAGCAAACCGAGCGGGGAGGGATCCTACGAGCAGTACTTC.

V and J are TRBV30 and TRBJ1-1, with 11 bases lining up with TRBD1. Germline CDR1 reads GTSNPN; CDR2 reads SVGIG (reference sequence). The CDR3 extends over 17 amino acids. DNA for the CDR3: TGTGCTGGAAAAACCGGGACAGGGGGTTTTATGAACACTGAAGCTTTCTTT. Translated, it gives CAGKTGTGGFMNTEAFF. The whole variable domain, filled in from reference TRBV30 and TRBJ1-1, reads SQTIHQWPATLVQPVGSPLSLECTVEGTSNPNLYWYRQAAGRGLQLLFYSVGIGQISSEVPQNLSASRPQDRQFILSSKKLLLSDSGFYLCAGKTGTGGFMNTEAFFGQGTRLTVV.

The V call is TRBV5-4, the J call TRBJ2-7; TRBD2 agrees at 11 bases. The germline CDR1 and CDR2 sequences are SGHNT and YYREEE (reference sequence). The CDR3 sequence is 17 residues long. J was trimmed by 7 bases and V by 1 base; bases with no gene match: 13. CDR3 DNA sequence: TGTGCCAGCAGCTTGACTCAGAATAGCGGGGGGGCGGAAGAGCAGTACTTC. Its translation: CASSLTQNSGGAEEQYF. Drawing the rest from reference TRBV5-4 and TRBJ2-7, the complete variable domain is ETGVTQSPTHLIKTRGQQVTLRCSSQSGHNTVSWYQQALGQGPQFIFQYYREEENGRGNFPPRFSGLQFPNYSSELNVNALELDDSALYLCASSLTQNSGGAEEQYFGPGTRLTVT.

This clone was counted only a few times. The chain combines TRBV7-8 with TRBJ2-2; possible D gene TRBD2, 5 bases. Trimming pared 0 bases from V and 4 bases from J, leaving 12 bases between. Germline CDR1 and CDR2: SGHVS and FQNEAQ. This CDR3 is 16 amino acids long. Written as DNA, the CDR3 is TGTGCCAGCAGCTTAGCTGGCGGGCGGAGCACCGGGGAGCTGTTTTTT. Encoded protein: CASSLAGGRSTGELFF. The variable domain in full, with the rest retrieved from reference TRBV7-8 and TRBJ2-2, is GAGVSQSPRYKVAKRGQDVALRCDPISGHVSLFWYQQALGQGPEFLTYFQNEAQLDKSGLPSDRFFAERPEGSVSTLKIQRTQQEDSAVYLCASSLAGGRSTGELFFGEGSRLTVL.

CDR3 in DNA: TGTGCCAGCAGCCCCTGGACAGGGATCTCCTACGAGCAGTACTTC. It specifies CASSPWTGISYEQYF. The chain joins TRBV3-1 (or the pseudogene TRBV3-2) to TRBJ2-7; TRBD1 aligns across 8 bases. The CDR3 spans 15 residues. V gave up 4 bases and J gave up 0 bases; unmatched junction bases: 5. The germline gives CDR1 LGHDT, CDR2 YNNKEL (reference sequence).

J is TRBJ1-1 and V is TRBV7-9; 11 nucleotides agree with TRBD1. Trimming cost V 2 bases and J 4 bases; bases outside gene matches: 3. The CDR3 covers 15 residues. Germline V gene data show CDR1 as SEHNR and CDR2 as FQNEAQ (reference sequence). DNA of the CDR3: TGTGCCAGCAGCTTAAGTGGGACAGGGGGCACTGAAGCTTTCTTT. Translated: CASSLSGTGGTEAFF.

This clone occurred once. The chain links TRBV5-1 to TRBJ1-5; possibly TRBD1 for D (6 bases). Trimming pared 1 base from V and 7 bases from J, leaving 12 bases between. Per the germline V gene, CDR1 is SGHRS and CDR2 is YFSETQ. The CDR3 runs 14 residues. The CDR3 DNA follows: TGCGCCAGCAGCTTGACAGGGTCCGAGCAGCCCCAGCATTTT. It is translated as CASSLTGSEQPQHF.

The rearrangement links TRBV11-2 to TRBJ1-6; D unclear. V dropped 2 bases and J dropped 6 bases, with 11 bases sitting between them. Germline V gene lookup returns CDR1 SGHAT and CDR2 FQNNGV. This CDR3 spans 15 amino acids. The CDR3, as DNA: TGTGCCAGCAGCTTACTTCCCCCCTCTAATTCACCCCTCCACTTT. Translating gives CASSLLPPSNSPLHF.